Below are 2 T cell receptor beta chains sequenced from a single sample in a study of OX40 agonist ivuxolimab in advanced cancers. Data came from immunoSEQ multiplex PCR; TCRdb stores just in-frame clones and leaves some out. This table holds about 73,000 clones, about 89% found once. Sequenced material: CD4+ or CD8+ T cells sorted from blood, taken in a trial of the OX40 agonist ivuxolimab. The receptor set was obtained from an adult with an advanced solid tumor such as melanoma, head and neck, liver or kidney cancer.

This clone was seen just once. The chain carries TRBV19 and TRBJ1-4; D is unresolved. Germline V gene sequence: CDR1 LNHDA, CDR2 SQIVND (reference sequence). The germline V and J ends were trimmed by 3 bases and 6 bases, with 8 bases remaining between them. The CDR3 runs to 13 residues. DNA of the CDR3: TGTGCCAGTAGTATCACACGTTATGAAAAACTGTTTTTT. Its protein product is CASSITRYEKLFF.

The rearrangement uses TRBV7-2 and TRBJ2-2; D not resolved. The germline V gene encodes CDR1 SGHTA and CDR2 FQGNSA. This CDR3 has 15 residues. V shed 2 bases and J shed 6 bases, with 13 bases lying between them. CDR3 DNA sequence: TGTGCCAGCAGCTTATTACCTAGTTCGGCCGGGGAGCTGTTTTTT. Its translation is CASSLLPSSAGELFF.